The 19 T cell receptor beta chains below were found in one sample sequenced in a study of T cell repertoires in cytomegalovirus infection. TCRdb itself ran the reads through MiXCR, one entry per CDR3 protein. The sample contains around 130,000 distinct CDR3 sequences, 7% to 10% of which appear only once. Sequenced: PBMCs. These receptors originate from a human donor in good health (CMV status not recorded). Some clones in this sample may be carry-over from other donors' samples.

This rearrangement joins TRBV20-1 to TRBJ2-3; D possibly matches TRBD1 or TRBD2 (6 bases each). The length of the CDR3 is 13 residues. CDR1 and CDR2 (germline): DFQATT, SNEGSKA (reference sequence). V dropped 1 base and J dropped 5 bases, with 10 bases sitting between them. The CDR3: CSARGGAVDTQYF. The CDR3 DNA reads as TGCAGTGCTAGAGGGGGGGCTGTAGATACGCAGTATTTT.

This clonotype was recorded a few times. This CDR3 reads CASSLPSSEQFF. For the CDR3, the DNA is TGTGCCAGCAGCTTACCCTCCAGTGAGCAGTTCTTC. The rearrangement links TRBV7-3 to TRBJ2-1; no clear D. The CDR3 consists of 12 residues. Per the germline V gene, CDR1 is SGHTA and CDR2 is FQGTGA. Trimming took off 2 bases at V and 9 bases at J, with 8 bases between the two ends.

This clonotype occurred a few times. The chain links TRBV18 to TRBJ2-1, with 13 bases aligning to TRBD2. Germline-derived CDR1 and CDR2 are KGHSH and LQKENI. The V segment lost 6 bases and the J segment 2 bases; nucleotides outside the gene matches: 4. The CDR3 is 16 residues long. The CDR3 DNA reads as TGTGCCAGCTCCCTCGGACTAGCGGGGGCCTACAATGAGCAGTTCTTC. It codes for CASSLGLAGAYNEQFF.

This clonotype was seen many times. V and J are TRBV28 and TRBJ2-4, with 10 bases matching TRBD1. The CDR3 is 17 residues long. V trimming: 5 bases; J trimming: 0 bases; junction bases outside the gene matches: 7. Germline V CDR1 and CDR2: MDHEN, SYDVKM. The CDR3 protein is CASSATGGPLAKNIQYF. The CDR3 DNA reads as TGTGCCAGCAGTGCGACAGGGGGCCCACTAGCCAAAAACATTCAGTACTTC.

Notes on this clonotype: This sequence may be a read error, since a much larger clone differs from it by one base. The chain combines TRBV20-1 with TRBJ2-1; TRBD1 agrees at 9 bases. Germline lookup yields CDR1 DFQATT and CDR2 SNEGSKA (reference sequence). This CDR3 region has 15 residues. Trimming cost V 5 bases and J 10 bases; bases outside gene matches: 15. The CDR3 spells CSAGDPVQGAREQFF. As DNA, the CDR3 is TGCAGTGCTGGGGATCCGGTACAGGGGGCGCGAGAGCAGTTCTTC.

This clonotype was detected a few times. The chain couples TRBV14 to TRBJ1-4; 7 bases map to TRBD1. The CDR3 consists of 16 residues. In germline, CDR1 is SGHDN, CDR2 FVKESK. The junction had 9 bases not matched to a gene; V was cut back by 3 bases and J by 5 bases. In DNA form, the CDR3 reads TGTGCCAGCAGCCAGGATATGACAGGGTTGAATGAAAAACTGTTTTTT. Protein sequence: CASSQDMTGLNEKLFF.

This clonotype appeared many times. This chain uses TRBV12-3 or TRBV12-4 with TRBJ1-3; D is ambiguous. This CDR3 region has 14 residues. V gave up 8 bases and J gave up 4 bases, with 15 bases separating them. The CDR3 here is CASERLGSGNTIYF. DNA of the CDR3: TGTGCCAGCGAGAGGTTAGGCTCCGGAAACACCATATATTTT.

This clonotype showed up many times. This chain uses TRBV6-5 with TRBJ1-5; D is possibly TRBD1 (6 bases). The germline V gene has CDR1 MNHEY and CDR2 SVGAGI. This CDR3 contains 15 residues. V was trimmed by 6 bases and J by 9 bases, leaving 21 bases between them. CDR3 coding DNA: TGTGCCAGCAGGTTGGACAGCCTGGAAGGGAGGCCCCAGCATTTT. Translating it yields CASRLDSLEGRPQHF.

The sample holds many counts of this clonotype. The rearrangement joins TRBV11-3 to TRBJ2-6, with D unresolved. This CDR3 comprises 13 residues. V lost 4 bases, J lost 4 bases, and 5 bases lay in between. Germline lookup yields CDR1 SGHNT and CDR2 YENEEA. The CDR3 loop reads CASSSVGANVLTF. The CDR3 nucleotides are TGTGCCAGCAGCTCGGTGGGGGCCAACGTCCTGACTTTC.

This clonotype has ten or more counts. V and J are TRBV5-5 and TRBJ1-5; the match to TRBD1 covers 7 bases. The CDR3 spans 15 residues. CDR1 is SGHKS and CDR2 is YYEKEE in the germline V gene (reference sequence). J gave up 3 bases and V 0 bases, and 3 bases lay outside the gene matches. The CDR3 coding sequence is TGTGCCAGCAGCTTGGACGGGACAGTCAATCAGCCCCAGCATTTT. It specifies CASSLDGTVNQPQHF. Using reference TRBV5-5 and TRBJ1-5 for the parts outside the CDR3, the full variable domain is DAGVTQSPTHLIKTRGQQVTLRCSPISGHKSVSWYQQVLGQGPQFIFQYYEKEERGRGNFPDRFSARQFPNYSSELNVNALLLGDSALYLCASSLDGTVNQPQHFGDGTRLSIL.

This clonotype showed up many times. V is TRBV7-8 and J is TRBJ1-1; D gene unclear. The CDR3 consists of 14 residues. V was shortened by 1 base and J by 0 bases, with 6 bases between the two germline ends. Germline CDR1 and CDR2: SGHVS and FQNEAQ. CDR3 sequence reads: CASSLDRLNTEAFF. CDR3 coding DNA: TGTGCCAGCAGCTTAGACAGACTGAACACTGAAGCTTTCTTT.

This clonotype came up many times. The rearrangement links TRBV7-9 to TRBJ1-2; no reliable D call. The CDR3 is made up of 14 amino acids. V lost 7 bases and J lost 5, with 17 bases in between. Looked up from germline, CDR1 is SEHNR and CDR2 is FQNEAQ (reference sequence). In DNA form, the CDR3 reads TGTGCCAGCACCCTATCTTTAAGGCCATATGGCTACACCTTC. Its protein is CASTLSLRPYGYTF. The whole variable domain, remainder taken from reference TRBV7-9 and TRBJ1-2, is DTGVSQNPRHKITKRGQNVTFRCDPISEHNRLYWYRQTLGQGPEFLTYFQNEAQLEKSRLLSDRFSAERPKGSFSTLEIQRTEQGDSAMYLCASTLSLRPYGYTFGSGTRLTVV.

This clonotype has just a few counts. The J gene is TRBJ1-4, the V gene TRBV2, with 8 bases identical to TRBD1. This CDR3 region has 15 residues. Germline loops: CDR1 SNHLY, CDR2 FYNNEI. V dropped 10 bases and J dropped 0; count of bases not matched to a gene: 7. The CDR3 loop is CATVPTGATNEKLFF. The CDR3 nucleotides read TGTGCCACAGTACCGACAGGGGCAACTAATGAAAAACTGTTTTTT.

V is TRBV12-3 or TRBV12-4 and J is TRBJ1-5; the D is unclear. The CDR3 totals 14 residues. Trimming took 3 bases from V and 5 from J, leaving 11 bases between them. Written as DNA, the CDR3 is TGTGCCAGCAGTTTGTGGGATGGCTATCAGCCCCAGCATTTT. It encodes CASSLWDGYQPQHF.

Worth noting for this clonotype: Since a much larger clone is just one base distant, this may be a read error. The genes are TRBV15 and TRBJ1-5; D is ambiguous. The CDR3 has 15 amino acids. Germline lookup yields CDR1 LNHNV and CDR2 YYDKDF (reference sequence). CDR3 bases: TGTGCCACCACCAGAGATAACCTGAGCAATCAGCCCCAGCATTTT. The encoded protein is CATTRDNLSNQPQHF. The variable domain in full, with the rest retrieved from reference TRBV15 and TRBJ1-5, is DAMVIQNPRYQVTQFGKPVTLSCSQTLNHNVMYWYQQKSSQAPKLLFHYYDKDFNNEADTPDNFQSRRPNTSFCFLDIRSPGLGDTAMYLCATTRDNLSNQPQHFGDGTRLSIL.

The chain carries TRBV12-3 or TRBV12-4 and TRBJ2-1; the D is unclear. Trimming pared 3 bases from V and 9 bases from J, leaving 9 bases between. The CDR3 has 12 residues. The CDR3 nucleotides are TGTGCCAGCAGTTTGTGGGATCGTGAGCAGTTCTTC. Protein: CASSLWDREQFF.

This clonotype was seen at least ten times. This chain links TRBV7-2 with TRBJ1-1; D might be TRBD1 (5 bases). The germline CDR1 and CDR2 sequences are SGHTA and FQGNSA. The CDR3 contains 14 residues. With 8 bases removed from V and 0 bases from J, the gap between germline ends came to 13 bases. For the CDR3, the DNA is TGTGCCAGCGCCCGGGACCGAATGAACACTGAAGCTTTCTTT. This gives the protein CASARDRMNTEAFF.

This clonotype has a count of ten or more. This chain connects TRBV29-1 to TRBJ1-1; 8 positions agree with TRBD1. CDR1 SQVTM and CDR2 ANQGSEA come from the germline V gene. The CDR3 length is 14 residues. Germline trimming cut 6 bases from V and 1 base from J; bases unmatched to any gene: 7. CDR3 in DNA: TGCAGCGTCTCATCCGGGACAGGGAACACTGAAGCTTTCTTT. Its translation is CSVSSGTGNTEAFF.

This clonotype was detected many times. The V and J genes are TRBV5-4 and TRBJ2-7; no definite D call. From germline, CDR1 is SGHNT and CDR2 YYREEE (reference sequence). The CDR3 is 15 amino acids. V lost 4 bases and J lost 1, with 15 bases in between. The CDR3 DNA is TGTGCCAGCAGCCTTGACCCTAAGGGTTCCTACGAGCAGTACTTC. Protein sequence: CASSLDPKGSYEQYF.